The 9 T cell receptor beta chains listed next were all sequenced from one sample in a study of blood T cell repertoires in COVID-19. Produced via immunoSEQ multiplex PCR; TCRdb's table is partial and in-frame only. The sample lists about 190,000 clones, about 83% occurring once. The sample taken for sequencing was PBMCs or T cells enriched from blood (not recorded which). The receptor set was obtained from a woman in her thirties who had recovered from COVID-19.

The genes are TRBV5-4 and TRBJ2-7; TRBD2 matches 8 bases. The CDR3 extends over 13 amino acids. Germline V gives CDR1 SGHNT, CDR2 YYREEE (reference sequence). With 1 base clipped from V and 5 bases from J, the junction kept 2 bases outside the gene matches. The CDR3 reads CASSLTSGHEQYF. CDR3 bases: TGTGCCAGCAGCTTGACTAGCGGTCACGAGCAGTACTTC. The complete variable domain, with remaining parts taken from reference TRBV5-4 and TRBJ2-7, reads ETGVTQSPTHLIKTRGQQVTLRCSSQSGHNTVSWYQQALGQGPQFIFQYYREEENGRGNFPPRFSGLQFPNYSSELNVNALELDDSALYLCASSLTSGHEQYFGPGTRLTVT.

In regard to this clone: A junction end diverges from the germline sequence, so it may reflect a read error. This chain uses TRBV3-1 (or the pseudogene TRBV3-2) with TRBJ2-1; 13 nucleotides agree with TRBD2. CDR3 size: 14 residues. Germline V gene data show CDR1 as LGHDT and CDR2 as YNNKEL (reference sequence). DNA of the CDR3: TGTGCCAGCAGTCCAATTAGTACTAGCGGGAGGGCGCTCTTC. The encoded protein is CASSPISTSGRALF.

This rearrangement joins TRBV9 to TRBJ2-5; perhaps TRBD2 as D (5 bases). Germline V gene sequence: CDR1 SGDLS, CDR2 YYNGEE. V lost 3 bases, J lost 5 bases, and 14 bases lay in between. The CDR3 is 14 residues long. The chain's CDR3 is CASSASVTGETQYF. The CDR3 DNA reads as TGTGCCAGCAGCGCGTCTGTTACGGGGGAGACCCAGTACTTC.

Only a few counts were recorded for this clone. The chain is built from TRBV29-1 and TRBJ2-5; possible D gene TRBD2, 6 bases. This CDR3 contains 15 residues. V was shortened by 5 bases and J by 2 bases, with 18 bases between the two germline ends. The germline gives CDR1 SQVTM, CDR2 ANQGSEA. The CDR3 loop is CSVCAGLSLQETQYF. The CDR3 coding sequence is TGCAGCGTTTGCGCGGGGCTGAGCTTACAAGAGACCCAGTACTTC.

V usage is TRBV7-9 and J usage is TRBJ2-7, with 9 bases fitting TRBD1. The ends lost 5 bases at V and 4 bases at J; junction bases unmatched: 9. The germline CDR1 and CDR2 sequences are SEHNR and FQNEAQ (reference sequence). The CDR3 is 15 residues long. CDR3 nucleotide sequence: TGTGCCAGCAGCGTTGTGGGACAGGGCCTATACGAGCAGTACTTC. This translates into CASSVVGQGLYEQYF.

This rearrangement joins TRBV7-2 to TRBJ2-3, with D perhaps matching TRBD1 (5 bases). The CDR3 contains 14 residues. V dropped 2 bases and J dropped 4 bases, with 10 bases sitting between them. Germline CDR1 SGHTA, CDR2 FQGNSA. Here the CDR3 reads CASSLSGPPDTQYF. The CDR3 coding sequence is TGTGCCAGCAGCTTATCAGGGCCCCCAGATACGCAGTATTTT.

For the CDR3, the DNA is TGTGCCAGCAGCTTAGGGGGAGTCGATCAGCCCCAGCATTTT. Its protein is CASSLGGVDQPQHF. V is TRBV7-9 and J is TRBJ1-5; unclear D gene. The CDR3 sequence is 14 residues long. CDR1 SEHNR and CDR2 FQNEAQ come from the germline V gene (reference sequence). Trimming stripped 1 base from V and 5 bases from J, with 9 bases between.

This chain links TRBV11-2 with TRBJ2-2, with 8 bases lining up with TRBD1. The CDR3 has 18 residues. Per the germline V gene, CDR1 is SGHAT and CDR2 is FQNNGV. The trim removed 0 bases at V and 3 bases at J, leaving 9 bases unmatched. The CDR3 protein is CASSLDHDRGDDTGELFF. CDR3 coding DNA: TGTGCCAGCAGCTTAGATCACGACAGGGGCGATGACACCGGGGAGCTGTTTTTT.

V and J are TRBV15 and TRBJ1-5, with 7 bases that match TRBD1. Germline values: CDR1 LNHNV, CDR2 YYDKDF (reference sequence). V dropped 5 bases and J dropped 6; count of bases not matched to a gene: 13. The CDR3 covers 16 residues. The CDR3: CATSEGGQRAGQPQHF. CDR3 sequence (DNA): TGTGCCACCAGCGAGGGGGGACAGCGGGCGGGTCAGCCCCAGCATTTT. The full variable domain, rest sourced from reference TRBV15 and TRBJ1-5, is DAMVIQNPRYQVTQFGKPVTLSCSQTLNHNVMYWYQQKSSQAPKLLFHYYDKDFNNEADTPDNFQSRRPNTSFCFLDIRSPGLGDTAMYLCATSEGGQRAGQPQHFGDGTRLSIL.